The clone carrying this T cell receptor (beta chain) appeared a single time. Here immunoSEQ multiplex PCR was the method, and the copy in TCRdb shows in-frame clones only, minus some. The data hold about 170,000 clones, with approximately 79% observed a single time. These data belong to a study of blood T cell repertoires in COVID-19. The material sequenced was peripheral blood. This TCR was sampled from a woman aged 40-49 years with COVID-19, enrolled during active disease.

The CDR3 nucleotides are TGCGCCAGCAGCTTGGAAGGACTGCAAAGGGATACGCAGTATTTT. Encoded protein: CASSLEGLQRDTQYF. This chain connects TRBV5-1 to TRBJ2-3, with a possible D match to TRBD2 (5 bases). This CDR3 is built from 15 residues. Germline CDR1 reads SGHRS; CDR2 reads YFSETQ. V was trimmed by 0 bases and J by 6 bases, leaving 14 bases between them.